This is a list of T cell receptor beta chains from one sample in a study of blood T cell repertoires in COVID-19. Data came from immunoSEQ multiplex PCR; TCRdb stores just in-frame clones and leaves some out. The data show approximately 290,000 clones, about nine tenths seen once. Material: peripheral blood. All receptors derive from an older woman with acute or convalescent COVID-19. CDR3s include the opening cysteine and the closing phenylalanine or tryptophan. The order of the fields is clone size, D gene, V gene, J gene, CDR3 protein, CDR3 DNA. A D gene is named only where the DNA matches it firmly. Only some rows state a clone size, as once, few, many or a class for expanded clones.

once	.	TRBV6-6	TRBJ1-2	CASSYSPGGGGKGYTF	TGTGCCAGCAGTTACTCCCCTGGCGGTGGGGGGAAAGGCTACACCTTC
.	TRBD2	TRBV2	TRBJ2-3	CASSVGLAQTRRDTQYF	TGTGCCAGCAGTGTAGGACTAGCGCAAACTCGCAGGGATACGCAGTATTTT
once	.	TRBV23-1	TRBJ1-1	CATARRDGANTEAFF	TGCGCCACTGCCCGGCGGGACGGAGCCAACACTGAAGCTTTCTTT
.	.	TRBV12-3/TRBV12-4	TRBJ1-6	CASSLVIGAPLHF	TGTGCCAGCAGTTTAGTAATCGGGGCACCCCTCCACTTT
.	TRBD1	TRBV18	TRBJ1-2	CASSLGTGPYGYTF	TGTGCCAGCTCACTAGGGACAGGACCCTATGGCTACACCTTC
.	.	TRBV19	TRBJ1-5	CASSIRGNQPQHF	TGTGCCAGTAGTATACGAGGCAATCAGCCCCAGCATTTT
few	TRBD1	TRBV7-2	TRBJ1-2	CASRGTGSDYGYTF	TGTGCCAGCAGAGGGACAGGGAGCGACTATGGCTACACCTTC
.	.	TRBV15	TRBJ2-3	CATSRRVADTQYF	TGTGCCACCAGCAGGAGGGTTGCAGATACGCAGTATTTT
.	TRBD1	TRBV12-5	TRBJ1-5	CASGVGQGGNQPQHF	TGTGCTAGTGGCGTCGGACAGGGTGGCAATCAGCCCCAGCATTTT
.	.	TRBV5-1	TRBJ2-5	CASSLTGRQETQYF	TGCGCCAGCAGCTTGACGGGGAGGCAAGAGACCCAGTACTTC
.	TRBD1	TRBV29-1	TRBJ2-7	CSVEGAGGYEQYF	TGCAGCGTTGAAGGGGCAGGGGGCTACGAGCAGTACTTC
.	TRBD1	TRBV11-3	TRBJ2-3	CASSDRGAPGHTQYF	TGTGCCAGCAGCGACAGGGGGGCCCCCGGTCATACGCAGTATTTT
.	TRBD2	TRBV10-3	TRBJ2-2	CATRPTSGRAGELFF	TGTGCCACCAGACCCACTAGCGGGAGGGCCGGGGAGCTGTTTTTT
once	.	TRBV27	TRBJ2-7	CASSLKWSHCEQYF	TGTGCCAGCAGTTTAAAATGGAGCCACTGCGAGCAGTACTTC
.	.	TRBV19	TRBJ1-5	CASTYKGSVYSNQPQHF	TGTGCCAGTACCTATAAGGGGTCTGTATATAGCAATCAGCCCCAGCATTTT
.	TRBD1	TRBV5-1	TRBJ1-2	CASSLGDSVYGYTF	TGCGCCAGCAGCTTGGGGGACAGCGTCTATGGCTACACCTTC
.	.	TRBV7-9	TRBJ1-5	CASSLGAGAGNQPQHF	TGTGCCAGCAGCTTAGGGGCGGGGGCCGGCAATCAGCCCCAGCATTTT
.	.	TRBV28	TRBJ2-7	CASSTTGWYEQYF	TGTGCCAGCAGTACAACAGGGTGGTACGAGCAGTACTTC
.	TRBD1	TRBV6-1	TRBJ1-1	CASSEQQGDTEAFF	TGTGCCAGCAGTGAACAGCAGGGGGATACTGAAGCTTTCTTT
.	TRBD1	TRBV28	TRBJ2-3	CASSPGQGTDTQYF	TGTGCCAGCAGTCCCGGACAGGGCACAGATACGCAGTATTTT
few	.	TRBV19	TRBJ2-1	CASIKGPGHTPHEQFF	TGTGCCAGTATTAAGGGACCGGGACATACTCCTCATGAGCAGTTCTTC
.	TRBD1	TRBV3-1/TRBV3-2	TRBJ1-1	CASSPLQGASTEAFF	TGTGCCAGCAGCCCTTTACAGGGGGCGTCTACTGAAGCTTTCTTT
.	.	TRBV7-9	TRBJ1-5	CASRPGGDQPQHF	TGTGCCAGCAGACCCGGCGGTGATCAGCCCCAGCATTTT
.	TRBD2	TRBV9	TRBJ2-7	CASSVVPSGSAGEQYF	TGTGCCAGCAGCGTAGTGCCTAGCGGGAGCGCTGGCGAGCAGTACTTC
.	TRBD1	TRBV28	TRBJ1-2	CASSLPAGGVGYTF	TGTGCCAGCAGTTTACCCGCAGGGGGAGTTGGCTACACCTTC
.	.	TRBV7-3	TRBJ2-2	CASSLGRVGELFF	TGTGCCAGCAGCTTAGGCAGGGTGGGGGAGCTGTTTTTT
.	.	TRBV5-4	TRBJ2-3	CASSQGLSTDTQYF	TGTGCCAGCAGCCAAGGACTGAGCACAGATACGCAGTATTTT
.	TRBD2	TRBV7-3	TRBJ2-1	CASSLFTGGSYNEQFF	TGTGCCAGCAGCTTATTTACGGGAGGCTCCTACAATGAGCAGTTCTTC
few	.	TRBV9	TRBJ1-5	CASSESDSYSNQPQHF	TGTGCCAGCAGCGAATCGGACAGTTATAGCAATCAGCCCCAGCATTTT
.	TRBD1	TRBV6-5	TRBJ1-2	CASSQTGSGYTF	TGTGCCAGCAGTCAGACAGGGTCGGGCTACACCTTC
.	.	TRBV7-2	TRBJ2-7	CASSSTSFSYEQYF	TGTGCCAGCAGCTCTACTAGTTTCAGCTACGAGCAGTACTTC
.	.	TRBV28	TRBJ2-2	CASRSSTNTGELFF	TGTGCCAGCAGGTCTAGCACGAACACCGGGGAGCTGTTTTTT
.	.	TRBV7-9	TRBJ2-5	CASSLVSGFQETQYF	TGTGCCAGCAGCTTAGTGAGCGGGTTCCAAGAGACCCAGTACTTC
.	.	TRBV5-4	TRBJ1-2	CASTPGEGNYGYTF	TGTGCCAGCACCCCGGGGGAGGGTAACTATGGCTACACCTTC
.	.	TRBV5-1	TRBJ1-4	CASSGDMAMGEKLFF	TGCGCCAGCAGCGGTGACATGGCCATGGGTGAAAAACTGTTTTTT
.	.	TRBV7-2	TRBJ2-5	CASRQGGETQYF	TGTGCCAGCCGGCAGGGGGGAGAGACCCAGTACTTC
.	.	TRBV6-2/TRBV6-3	TRBJ1-1	CASSWRGNTEAFF	TGTGCCAGCAGTTGGAGGGGGAACACTGAAGCTTTCTTT
.	TRBD2	TRBV27	TRBJ2-5	CASSLGLAGTQYF	TGTGCCAGCAGCCTGGGACTAGCGGGGACCCAGTACTTC
once	TRBD1	TRBV9	TRBJ2-4	CASSVTGTSKNIQYF	TGTGCCAGCAGCGTGACAGGGACGTCCAAAAACATTCAGTACTTC
.	TRBD1	TRBV9	TRBJ2-1	CASSDRQGAYNEQFF	TGTGCCAGCAGCGACCGACAGGGGGCCTACAATGAGCAGTTCTTC
.	.	TRBV2	TRBJ2-7	CASGAVDSPYEQYF	TGTGCCAGCGGGGCAGTGGACAGCCCCTACGAGCAGTACTTC
.	.	TRBV9	TRBJ1-4	CASSVGGPGGEKLFF	TGTGCCAGCAGCGTAGGAGGACCCGGCGGGGAAAAACTGTTTTTT
.	.	TRBV14	TRBJ2-5	CASSQGIGGETQYF	TGTGCCAGCAGCCAAGGCATAGGAGGGGAGACCCAGTACTTC
few	TRBD1	TRBV19	TRBJ1-1	CASSSGQGQNTEAFF	TGTGCCAGTAGTAGTGGACAGGGACAGAACACTGAAGCTTTCTTT
.	.	TRBV3-1/TRBV3-2	TRBJ1-1	CASSPLGGSEAFF	TGTGCCAGCAGCCCCCTAGGAGGCAGTGAAGCTTTCTTT